One sample yielded the 24 T cell receptor beta chains listed below, sequenced in a study of cytomegalovirus exposure and HLA in healthy donors. 60 Vbeta and 13 Jbeta primers were used in PCR. Measured with immunoSEQ multiplex PCR; TCRdb has only the in-frame clones, and not every one. The sample holds around 130,000 clones; roughly 79% are singletons and the top ten take approximately 1.7%. The sequenced sample consisted of PBMCs. These receptors came from a woman aged 40 to 50 in good health and CMV-seronegative.

This clone appeared a single time. The V gene is TRBV2, the J gene TRBJ1-2, with TRBD1 as a possible D gene (5 bases). The CDR3 covers 18 residues. CDR1 and CDR2 from the germline V gene are SNHLY and FYNNEI. The ends were cut back, 0 bases at V and 0 bases at J, with 17 bases in the middle. In nucleotides, the CDR3 is TGTGCCAGCAGTGAAGCTGCCCAGGGTTCCGTAGCTAACTATGGCTACACCTTC. Translating gives CASSEAAQGSVANYGYTF.

This clone was detected only a few times. Sequence at one end of the junction differs from germline and may be a read error. V and J are TRBV27 and TRBJ2-6; D is perhaps TRBD2 (6 bases). The germline V gene has CDR1 MNHEY and CDR2 SMNVEV (reference sequence). This CDR3 contains 14 residues. CDR3: CAPGEWTGANGLTF. CDR3 DNA: TGTGCCCCGGGGGAGTGGACTGGGGCCAACGGCCTGACTTTC.

This chain connects TRBV7-8 to TRBJ2-7, with D perhaps matching TRBD1 (7 bases). Germline V CDR1 and CDR2: SGHVS, FQNEAQ. The CDR3 loop spans 15 amino acids. The ends were cut back, 4 bases at V and 5 bases at J, with 18 bases in the middle. CDR3 in DNA: TGTGCCAGCAGCTGGGATCTGGCAGGGGGGAACGAGCAGTACTTC. Protein product: CASSWDLAGGNEQYF.

The chain links TRBV27 to TRBJ1-4; no clear D gene. The CDR3 is 14 residues long. Germline V gene lookup returns CDR1 MNHEY and CDR2 SMNVEV (reference sequence). V gave up 5 bases and J gave up 0 bases, with 7 bases separating them. The CDR3 is CASSPSATNEKLFF. CDR3 sequence (DNA): TGTGCCAGCAGTCCCTCCGCAACTAATGAAAAACTGTTTTTT.

J is TRBJ2-7 and V is TRBV27, with a tentative D call TRBD2 (6 bases). CDR3 size: 13 residues. CDR1 and CDR2 (germline): MNHEY, SMNVEV (reference sequence). V lost 3 bases to trimming and J lost 1 base, with 7 bases between them. The CDR3: CASSLGGSYEQYF. CDR3 coding DNA: TGTGCCAGCAGTTTGGGGGGTTCCTACGAGCAGTACTTC.

The chain couples TRBV7-8 to TRBJ1-2; the D gene is possibly TRBD1 (5 bases). CDR1 and CDR2 (germline): SGHVS, FQNEAQ. Trimming cost V 5 bases and J 0 bases, with 10 bases left between them. The CDR3 runs to 14 residues. Here the CDR3 reads CASSTRGANYGYTF. The CDR3 region has the DNA TGTGCCAGCAGCACCCGGGGGGCTAACTATGGCTACACCTTC.

V gene TRBV5-1 combines with J gene TRBJ2-3, with 13 bases aligning to TRBD2. V was clipped by 0 bases and J by 6 bases; unmatched bases: 7. Germline CDR1 and CDR2: SGHRS and YFSETQ. This CDR3 contains 17 residues. The CDR3 sequence: CASSLGRTSGGDDTQYF. The CDR3 DNA reads as TGCGCCAGCAGCTTGGGAAGGACTAGCGGGGGTGATGATACGCAGTATTTT.

The chain recombines TRBV28 with TRBJ1-5; D is unclear. Trimming took 5 bases from V and 5 from J, leaving 10 bases between them. Per the germline V gene, CDR1 is MDHEN and CDR2 is SYDVKM. The CDR3 covers 13 residues. In nucleotides, the CDR3 is TGTGCCAGCAGTCCGAGGGTAGATCAGCCCCAGCATTTT. As protein: CASSPRVDQPQHF.

This sequence joins TRBV19 and TRBJ2-1, with 9 bases fitting TRBD2. Trimming took 5 bases from V and 5 from J; bases not matched to a gene: 10. CDR3 size: 16 residues. Germline V gene data show CDR1 as LNHDA and CDR2 as SQIVND (reference sequence). CDR3 in DNA: TGTGCCAGTAGTCCCCGGGGGCGGGAGGGTAACAATGAGCAGTTCTTC. This codes for CASSPRGREGNNEQFF.

V and J are TRBV19 and TRBJ1-1; perhaps TRBD1 as D (5 bases). With 6 bases removed from V and 2 bases from J, the gap between germline ends came to 13 bases. Germline V lookup: CDR1 LNHDA, CDR2 SQIVND (reference sequence). This CDR3 has 14 residues. For the CDR3, the DNA is TGTGCCAGTAGGGCCAAGGGGCCCAACACTGAAGCTTTCTTT. Translated: CASRAKGPNTEAFF.

The gene calls are TRBV13 and TRBJ2-3; 8 positions match TRBD2. V shed 1 base, J shed 0 bases, and the junction held 6 bases outside the gene matches. This CDR3 is 17 amino acids long. CDR1 is PRHDT, CDR2 FYEKMQ, per germline (reference sequence). The CDR3 region is CASSLVAGGSSTDTQYF. CDR3 bases: TGTGCCAGCAGCTTAGTTGCGGGGGGCTCTAGCACAGATACGCAGTATTTT.

The V gene is TRBV5-4, the J gene TRBJ2-7, with TRBD2 matching 13 bases. V dropped 3 bases and J dropped 6; count of bases not matched to a gene: 15. The V gene's germline CDR1 is SGHNT and CDR2 YYREEE (reference sequence). The CDR3 extends over 18 amino acids. The CDR3: CASSSGLAGAFDSVEQYF. The CDR3 DNA follows: TGTGCCAGCAGCTCAGGACTAGCGGGAGCATTTGATAGTGTCGAGCAGTACTTC. The whole variable domain, filled in from reference TRBV5-4 and TRBJ2-7, reads ETGVTQSPTHLIKTRGQQVTLRCSSQSGHNTVSWYQQALGQGPQFIFQYYREEENGRGNFPPRFSGLQFPNYSSELNVNALELDDSALYLCASSSGLAGAFDSVEQYFGPGTRLTVT.

The rearrangement uses TRBV4-1 and TRBJ2-7; D perhaps matches TRBD2 (6 bases). V was trimmed by 3 bases and J by 7 bases, leaving 19 bases between them. This CDR3 has 15 amino acids. Germline lookup yields CDR1 MGHRA and CDR2 YSYEKL. The CDR3 DNA reads TGCGCCAGCAGCCAGACCGAAGACTGGGGAGGTGAGCAGTACTTC. Amino acids: CASSQTEDWGGEQYF.

The chain couples TRBV27 to TRBJ1-5; 10 bases agree with TRBD1. The CDR3 extends over 14 amino acids. Germline CDR1 MNHEY, CDR2 SMNVEV (reference sequence). The J segment lost 9 bases and the V segment lost 5 bases, leaving 7 bases of the junction unmatched. The CDR3 here is CASSAGDRGRPQHF. The CDR3 DNA sequence: TGTGCCAGCAGTGCCGGGGACAGGGGTCGGCCCCAGCATTTT.

The genes are TRBV28 and TRBJ1-2, with D uncertain. Germline V gene data show CDR1 as MDHEN and CDR2 as SYDVKM. This CDR3 contains 14 residues. Trimming took off 8 bases at V and 4 bases at J, with 17 bases between the two ends. CDR3 protein: CASRRDPPFYGYTF. For the CDR3, the DNA is TGTGCCAGCCGGCGGGATCCCCCCTTCTATGGCTACACCTTC.

The CDR3 DNA sequence: TGTGCCAGAAAGGGGCCTCCCTCCAATCAGCCCCAGCATTTT. Translated, it gives CARKGPPSNQPQHF. The chain couples TRBV19 to TRBJ1-5; possibly TRBD1 for D (5 bases). V lost 9 bases, J lost 3 bases, and 15 bases lay in between. Germline V lookup: CDR1 LNHDA, CDR2 SQIVND (reference sequence). The CDR3 is 14 amino acids.

The chain combines TRBV27 with TRBJ2-1; possible D gene TRBD2, 6 bases. In germline, CDR1 is MNHEY, CDR2 SMNVEV (reference sequence). There are 15 residues in the CDR3. V was shortened by 7 bases and J by 8 bases, with 21 bases between the two germline ends. CDR3 residues: CASNPSGLILYEQFF. As DNA, the CDR3 is TGTGCCAGCAACCCCAGCGGGTTGATTCTGTATGAGCAGTTCTTC.

This clone was observed many times. Other DNA sequences within the sample encode an identical CDR3. The rearrangement links TRBV30 to TRBJ1-1; 8 bases agree with TRBD1. J lost 4 bases, V lost 3 bases, and 4 bases had no gene match. Germline V gene data show CDR1 as GTSNPN and CDR2 as SVGIG (reference sequence). The CDR3 runs 13 residues. Written as DNA, the CDR3 is TGTGCCTGGAGCCCACAGGGGGGCACTGAAGCTTTCTTT. This codes for CAWSPQGGTEAFF.

The chain joins TRBV28 to TRBJ1-2; D unresolved. The germline V gene encodes CDR1 MDHEN and CDR2 SYDVKM. Trimming left V 4 bases short and J 7 bases short, with 16 bases between. The CDR3 consists of 14 residues. CDR3 coding DNA: TGTGCCAGCAGTTCGAGATCCCCTAGAGTTGGCTACACCTTC. This translates into CASSSRSPRVGYTF.

This chain joins TRBV2 and TRBJ2-3; maybe TRBD2 (5 bases). V lost 4 bases and J 5 bases, leaving 13 bases between the germline ends. The CDR3 has 14 residues. CDR1 is SNHLY and CDR2 is FYNNEI in the germline V gene. In nucleotides, the CDR3 is TGTGCCAGCAGTGGCACCTTAGGAGGAGATACGCAGTATTTT. As protein: CASSGTLGGDTQYF.

The V and J genes are TRBV6-6 and TRBJ1-2; TRBD1 matches at 7 bases. This CDR3 contains 12 residues. Losses at the gene ends were 6 bases for V and 7 bases for J; bases not matched to a gene: 5. CDR1 is MNHNY, CDR2 SVGAGI, per germline (reference sequence). The DNA of the CDR3 is TGTGCCAGCAGCCTAGACAGGGTTGGCTACACCTTC. The encoded protein is CASSLDRVGYTF.

V is TRBV28 and J is TRBJ1-4; D is possibly TRBD1 (5 bases). The CDR3 is made up of 14 amino acids. V lost 4 bases, J lost 5 bases, and 11 bases lay in between. Germline CDR1 MDHEN, CDR2 SYDVKM. This chain's CDR3 is CASSSGQPNEKLFF. The CDR3 DNA reads as TGTGCCAGCAGTTCAGGGCAGCCAAATGAAAAACTGTTTTTT.

This clone was found once. The chain couples TRBV29-1 to TRBJ2-1; D possibly corresponds to TRBD2 (6 bases). CDR1 and CDR2 (germline): SQVTM, ANQGSEA. V lost 5 bases to trimming and J lost 6 bases, with 14 bases between them. The CDR3 covers 13 residues. CDR3 residues: CSVSRDGGNEQFF. The CDR3 DNA is TGCAGCGTTTCCCGGGACGGGGGCAATGAGCAGTTCTTC.

In this sample, this clone turned up a few times. This chain joins TRBV6-6 and TRBJ1-2; the D gene is possibly TRBD1 (5 bases). This CDR3 contains 13 residues. V was trimmed by 4 bases and J by 3 bases, leaving 9 bases between them. CDR1 MNHNY and CDR2 SVGAGI come from the germline V gene (reference sequence). The CDR3 region is CASSFGGDYGYTF. CDR3 in DNA: TGTGCCAGCAGTTTCGGGGGGGACTATGGCTACACCTTC.